A selection of T cell receptor beta chains follows, all from one sample in a study of glioma-infiltrating T cells. Using its own MiXCR run on the multiplex PCR reads, TCRdb lists one record per CDR3 protein. The table records 84,000 or so distinct CDR3 sequences, 20% to 25% of them present only once. Sequencing used glioma tissue, nonneoplastic brain tissue, or PBMCs (not recorded which). These receptor sequences come from a human donor with low-grade glioma or glioblastoma, undergoing nonglioma brain surgery, or in good health (not recorded which). CDR3s include the opening cysteine and the closing phenylalanine or tryptophan. A D gene is named only where the DNA matches it firmly. Where a row states a size, it is once, few, many or the class of an expanded clone; other rows omit it.

clone_size	v_call	d_call	j_call	cdr3_nt	cdr3_aa
many	TRBV4-1	NA	TRBJ2-7	TGCGCCAGCAGCCAAGATTCATCAGAGACATACGCCTACGAGCAGTACTTC	CASSQDSSETYAYEQYF
many	TRBV20-1	TRBD2	TRBJ2-7	TGCAGTGCTAGTCTGCTAGCGGGAGCCCCGCGATACGAGCAGTACTTC	CSASLLAGAPRYEQYF
NA	TRBV5-4	NA	TRBJ1-2	TGTGCCAGCAGCTTTTCCGGGCCCTATGGCCACACCTTC	CASSFSGPYGHTF
many	TRBV6-2/TRBV6-3	TRBD2	TRBJ2-1	TGTGCCAGCACCACTAGCGGGACATACAATGAGCAGTTCTTC	CASTTSGTYNEQFF
NA	TRBV5-1	NA	TRBJ2-3	TGCGCCAGCAGGCGGCGGGGAGGAGATACGCAGTATTTT	CASRRRGGDTQYF
many	TRBV18	NA	TRBJ2-5	TGTGCCAGCTCACCACCGGGGGCAGGACAAGAGACCCAGTACTTC	CASSPPGAGQETQYF
many	TRBV29-1	TRBD1	TRBJ2-5	TGCAGCGTGGACAGGGGATTAGAGACCCAGTACTTC	CSVDRGLETQYF
many	TRBV12-3/TRBV12-4	TRBD2	TRBJ2-3	TGTGCCAGCGCGCCTGGACTAGCGTGGACAGATACGCAGTATTTT	CASAPGLAWTDTQYF
many	TRBV7-2	NA	TRBJ1-2	TGTGCCAGCAGCTTAGATCATTTAGGCTACACCTTC	CASSLDHLGYTF
many	TRBV10-3	NA	TRBJ2-6	TGTGCCATCAAGGCCGCTGGGGCCAACGTCCTGACTTTC	CAIKAAGANVLTF
many	TRBV6-2/TRBV6-3	TRBD2	TRBJ2-3	TGTGCCAGCAAAACTAGCGGTTCTAGCACAGATACGCAGTATTTT	CASKTSGSSTDTQYF
once	TRBV6-2/TRBV6-3	NA	TRBJ2-7	TGTGCCTCCCGGACGTTCCCTGCTGGTAAGCAGTACTTC	CASRTFPAGKQYF
many	TRBV2	NA	TRBJ1-1	TGTGCCAGCAGGCCCGGCGATTTGAGGACTGAAGCTTTCTTT	CASRPGDLRTEAFF
NA	TRBV27	NA	TRBJ1-5	TGTGCCAGCAGGGTAGGTATATACAGGGTGGTAGATCAGCCCCAGCATTTT	CASRVGIYRVVDQPQHF
NA	TRBV12-3/TRBV12-4	NA	TRBJ1-6	TGTGCCAGCAGCCCCATTTATAATTCACCCCTCCACTTT	CASSPIYNSPLHF
many	TRBV7-9	TRBD2	TRBJ2-5	TGTGCCAGCAGCTTAATGACTAGCGGGAGTGAGACCCAGTACTTC	CASSLMTSGSETQYF
many	TRBV6-6	NA	TRBJ2-7	TGTGCCAGCAGTTACTCGAACCGGGCTTCCCCTTACGAGCAGTACTTC	CASSYSNRASPYEQYF
many	TRBV7-9	NA	TRBJ2-7	TGTGCCGTAGCGGAGGGCTTTTCCTACGAGCAGTACTTC	CAVAEGFSYEQYF
NA	TRBV20-1	TRBD2	TRBJ2-7	TGCAGTGCTAGAGAGGCTAGCGGGACCTACGAGCAGTACTTC	CSAREASGTYEQYF
many	TRBV20-1	TRBD2	TRBJ2-1	TGCAGTGCGCTAGCGGGAGGCACCTACAATGAGCAGTTCTTC	CSALAGGTYNEQFF
many	TRBV20-1	NA	TRBJ2-3	TGCAGTGCTAGAGATCAACGGTTAACAGATACGCAGTATTTT	CSARDQRLTDTQYF
many	TRBV10-3	NA	TRBJ2-1	TGTGCCATCAAGGGACTCCGAGGGAATGAGCAGTTCTTC	CAIKGLRGNEQFF
many	TRBV18	NA	TRBJ2-5	TGTGCCAGCTCACTGGGGGGACACCTTGAAGAGACCCAGTACTTC	CASSLGGHLEETQYF
NA	TRBV11-2	NA	TRBJ2-3	TGTGCCAGCAGCTCAACCAGGGCCCCAGATACGCAGTATTTT	CASSSTRAPDTQYF
NA	TRBV7-6	TRBD2	TRBJ2-1	TGTGCCAGCAGCTTAGGTTCGAGCGGGGGGGTCAATGAGCAGTTCTTC	CASSLGSSGGVNEQFF
many	TRBV2	NA	TRBJ2-1	TGTGCCAGCAGTTCCGCGGACGAGCAGTTCTTC	CASSSADEQFF
many	TRBV2	NA	TRBJ1-5	TGTGCCAGCAGTGAACGTGGGATTTATCAGCCCCAGCATTTT	CASSERGIYQPQHF
medium-sized	TRBV6-1	NA	TRBJ1-1	TGTGCCAGCAGCCGGGGACATTCGAACACTGAAGCTTTCTTT	CASSRGHSNTEAFF
NA	TRBV20-1	NA	TRBJ1-1	TGCAGTGCTAGCATCCGGTTGGCCCACACTGAAGCTTTCTTT	CSASIRLAHTEAFF
few	TRBV12-3/TRBV12-4	TRBD1	TRBJ1-1	TGTGCCAGCAGGCGCCAGGGGCAGGGGGCGCTTGGTGAAGCTTTCTTT	CASRRQGQGALGEAFF
many	TRBV18	NA	TRBJ1-1	TGTGCCAGCTCACCGGGCAGGGGCATTACTGAAGCTTTCTTT	CASSPGRGITEAFF
many	TRBV6-1	NA	TRBJ2-3	TGTGCCAGCACCAAAGGCCCCCCCCTGAACGCGGATACGCAGTATTTT	CASTKGPPLNADTQYF
many	TRBV9	NA	TRBJ2-5	TGTGCCAGCAGCGTCAGTAGCCGAGGCCCCCCCCAGTACTTC	CASSVSSRGPPQYF
NA	TRBV6-1	TRBD1	TRBJ1-2	TGTGCCAGCATCCTACAGGGGGCGATGAACTATGCCTACACCTTC	CASILQGAMNYAYTF
many	TRBV7-9	NA	TRBJ2-5	TGTGCCAGCAGCTCTCCCAGGGACCAAGAGACCCAGTACTTC	CASSSPRDQETQYF
many	TRBV20-1	NA	TRBJ1-3	TGCAGTGCTCGCGACGGCTTGTTGAACACCATATATTTT	CSARDGLLNTIYF
NA	TRBV29-1	NA	TRBJ2-2	TGCAGCGTTGAAGATGTGTACACCGGGGAGCTGTTTTTT	CSVEDVYTGELFF
many	TRBV18	TRBD2	TRBJ2-3	TGTGCCAGCTCATCTAGCGGGGGGACCACAGATACGCAGTATTTT	CASSSSGGTTDTQYF
NA	TRBV7-2	NA	TRBJ2-6	TGTGCCGGCAGCATAGTCACTGGGGCCAACGTCCTGATTTTC	CAGSIVTGANVLIF
medium-sized	TRBV20-1	NA	TRBJ1-2	TGCAGTGCTAGTTCCGGGACTTTACCGGACTATGGCTACACCTTC	CSASSGTLPDYGYTF
many	TRBV15	NA	TRBJ1-5	TGTGCCACCAGCAGAGCGTGGGGGAAGTTCTATCCCCAGCATTTT	CATSRAWGKFYPQHF
few	TRBV5-1	TRBD1	TRBJ1-1	TGCGCCAGCAGCTTTACAGGGGACACTGAAGCTTTCTTT	CASSFTGDTEAFF
few	TRBV29-1	NA	TRBJ2-2	TGCAGCGCCGAGGGGAACACCGGGGAGCTGTTTTTT	CSAEGNTGELFF
many	TRBV7-2	TRBD1	TRBJ1-5	TGTGCCAGCAGCGGGTGGGGACAGCACAATCAGCCCCAGCATTTT	CASSGWGQHNQPQHF
many	TRBV5-4	NA	TRBJ1-2	TGTGCCAGCAGCTTGGGGTGGGCAGGGGTCTATGGCTACACCTTC	CASSLGWAGVYGYTF